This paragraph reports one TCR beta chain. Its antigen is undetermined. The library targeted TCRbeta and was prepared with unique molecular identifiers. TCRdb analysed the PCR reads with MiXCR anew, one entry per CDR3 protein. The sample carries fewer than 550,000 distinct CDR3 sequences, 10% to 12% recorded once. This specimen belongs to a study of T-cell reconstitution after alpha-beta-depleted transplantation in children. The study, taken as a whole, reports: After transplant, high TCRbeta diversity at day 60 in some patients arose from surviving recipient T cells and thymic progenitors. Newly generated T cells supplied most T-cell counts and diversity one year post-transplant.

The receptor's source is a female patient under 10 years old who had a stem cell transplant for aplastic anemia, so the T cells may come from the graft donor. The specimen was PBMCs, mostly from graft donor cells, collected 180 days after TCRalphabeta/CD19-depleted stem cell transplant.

The CDR3 region has the DNA TGTGCCAGCACCGACAGGCGCAGGGGCAATCAGCCCCAGCATTTT. Translation: CASTDRRRGNQPQHF. This chain uses TRBV6-2 or TRBV6-3 with TRBJ1-5; D is perhaps TRBD1 (6 bases). The germline V and J ends were trimmed by 7 bases and 2 bases, with 15 bases remaining between them. This CDR3 contains 15 residues. The germline V gene has CDR1 MNHEY and CDR2 SVGEGT.